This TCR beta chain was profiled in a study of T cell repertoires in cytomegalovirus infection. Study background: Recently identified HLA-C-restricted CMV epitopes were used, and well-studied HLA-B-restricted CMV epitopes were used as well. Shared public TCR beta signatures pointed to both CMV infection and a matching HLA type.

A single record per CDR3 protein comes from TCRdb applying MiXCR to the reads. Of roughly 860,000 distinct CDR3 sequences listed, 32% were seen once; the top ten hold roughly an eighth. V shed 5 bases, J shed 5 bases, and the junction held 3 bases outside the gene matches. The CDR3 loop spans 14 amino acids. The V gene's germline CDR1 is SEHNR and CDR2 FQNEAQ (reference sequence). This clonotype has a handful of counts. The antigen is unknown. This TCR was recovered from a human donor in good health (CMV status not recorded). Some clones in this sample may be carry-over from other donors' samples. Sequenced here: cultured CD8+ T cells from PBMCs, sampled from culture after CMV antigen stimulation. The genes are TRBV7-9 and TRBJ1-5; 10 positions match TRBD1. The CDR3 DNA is TGTGCCAGCAGCCCGGGACAGGGGTATCAGCCCCAGCATTTT. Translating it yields CASSPGQGYQPQHF.